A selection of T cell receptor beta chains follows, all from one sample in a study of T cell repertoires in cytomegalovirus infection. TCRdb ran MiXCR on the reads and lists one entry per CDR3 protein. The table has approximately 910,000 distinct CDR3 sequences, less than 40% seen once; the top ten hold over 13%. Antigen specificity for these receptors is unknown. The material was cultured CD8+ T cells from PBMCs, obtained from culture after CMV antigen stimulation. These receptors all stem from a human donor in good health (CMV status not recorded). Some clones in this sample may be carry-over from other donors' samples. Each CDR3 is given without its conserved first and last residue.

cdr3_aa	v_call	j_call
ASSGGGAWIETQY	TRBV6-1	TRBJ2-5
ASSPGTEDQPQH	TRBV27	TRBJ1-5
ASSARGRRLYTEAF	TRBV27	TRBJ1-1
ASSWQGSNQPQH	TRBV27	TRBJ1-5
AISESGIAGVTQETQY	TRBV10-3	TRBJ2-5
ASSDPDRDSDEQF	TRBV7-7	TRBJ2-1
ASSLGPTGELF	TRBV7-8	TRBJ2-2
ASSQQGQYEQY	TRBV7-9	TRBJ2-7
ASSLGMHNQPQH	TRBV27	TRBJ1-5
ASRPTGTSNQPQH	TRBV6-1	TRBJ1-5
ASSSKGANSPLH	TRBV7-6	TRBJ1-6
ASSLFQGSNNEQF	TRBV28	TRBJ2-1
ASSHQTSGGYTDTQY	TRBV6-5	TRBJ2-3
ASSPLTPGSPDTQY	TRBV23-1	TRBJ2-3
ASSQESGTSGDLQTQY	TRBV4-2	TRBJ2-5
ASSSESYPSGGGDTQY	TRBV6-5	TRBJ2-3
AISDYRGLQSGNTIY	TRBV10-3	TRBJ1-3
ASTGTSGGPTQY	TRBV6-1	TRBJ2-3
ASGTWPETGELF	TRBV6-8	TRBJ2-2
AVAPPQGRVTEAF	TRBV5-4	TRBJ1-1
SVRTGDRIDEQY	TRBV29-1	TRBJ2-7
ASSSQGGGTYNEQF	TRBV19	TRBJ2-1
ASSYSRLEAF	TRBV6-2/TRBV6-3	TRBJ1-1
ASSSGLLQETQY	TRBV7-2	TRBJ2-5
ASSPTPKEQF	TRBV5-1	TRBJ2-1
ASSLPSGYNEQF	TRBV5-1	TRBJ2-1
AISESGGLYIPF	TRBV10-3	TRBJ2-1
ASSGLYGTGQNQPQH	TRBV7-8	TRBJ1-5
ASSGLWDGDGYT	TRBV27	TRBJ1-2
ASSLRTALTDTQY	TRBV25-1	TRBJ2-3
AISIRTPPYNEQF	TRBV10-3	TRBJ2-1